The 3 T cell receptor beta chains below were found in one sample sequenced in a study of T cell repertoires in cytomegalovirus infection. These receptors are not linked to any known antigen. TCRdb re-called the reads through MiXCR, storing one row per CDR3 protein. The repertoire holds 640,000 or so distinct CDR3 sequences, with around a third as singletons. This material consisted of cultured PBMCs, taken from culture after CMV antigen stimulation. The receptors stem from a human donor in good health (CMV status not recorded). Some clones in this sample may be carry-over from other donors' samples.

V gene TRBV19 combines with J gene TRBJ1-5, with D uncertain. The CDR3 runs 17 residues. Germline lookup yields CDR1 LNHDA and CDR2 SQIVND (reference sequence). The germline V and J ends were trimmed by 3 bases and 0 bases, with 15 bases remaining between them. The CDR3 DNA sequence: TGTGCCAGTAGTATCTTCACAGCCGCTTATAGCAATCAGCCCCAGCATTTT. It specifies CASSIFTAAYSNQPQHF.

There are a few counts of this clonotype. This sequence joins TRBV7-8 and TRBJ2-7, with 8 positions matching TRBD2. Germline V gives CDR1 SGHVS, CDR2 FQNEAQ. CDR3 length: 14 residues. The ends lost 5 bases at V and 5 bases at J; junction bases unmatched: 8. The CDR3: CASSPGLAFHEQYF. For the CDR3, the DNA is TGTGCCAGCAGCCCAGGACTAGCATTCCACGAGCAGTACTTC.

The chain is built from TRBV6-2 or TRBV6-3 and TRBJ2-4; either TRBD1 or TRBD2 may fit D (5 bases each). V was clipped by 5 bases and J by 3 bases, with 8 bases between them. This CDR3 has 13 amino acids. CDR1 and CDR2 from the germline V gene are MNHEY and SVGEGT. DNA for the CDR3: TGTGCCAGCAGTAGGGACGGCAAAAACATTCAGTACTTC. Translation gives CASSRDGKNIQYF.